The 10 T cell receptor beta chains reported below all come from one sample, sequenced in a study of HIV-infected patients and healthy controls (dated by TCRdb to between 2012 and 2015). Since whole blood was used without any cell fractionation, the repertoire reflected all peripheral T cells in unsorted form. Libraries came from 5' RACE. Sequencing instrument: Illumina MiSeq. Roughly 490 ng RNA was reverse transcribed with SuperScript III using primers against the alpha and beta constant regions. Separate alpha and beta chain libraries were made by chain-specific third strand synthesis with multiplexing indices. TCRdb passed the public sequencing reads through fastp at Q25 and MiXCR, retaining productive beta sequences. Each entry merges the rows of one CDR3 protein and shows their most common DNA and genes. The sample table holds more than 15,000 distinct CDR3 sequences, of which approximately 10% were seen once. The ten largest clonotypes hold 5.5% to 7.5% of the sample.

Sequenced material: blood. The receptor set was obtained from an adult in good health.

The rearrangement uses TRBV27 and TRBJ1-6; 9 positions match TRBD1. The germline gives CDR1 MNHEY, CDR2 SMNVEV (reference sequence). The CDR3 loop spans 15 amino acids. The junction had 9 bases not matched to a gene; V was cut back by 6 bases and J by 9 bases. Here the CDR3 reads CASRGTGQGSSPLHF. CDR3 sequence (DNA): TGTGCCAGCAGGGGGACGGGACAGGGTTCTTCACCCCTCCACTTT.

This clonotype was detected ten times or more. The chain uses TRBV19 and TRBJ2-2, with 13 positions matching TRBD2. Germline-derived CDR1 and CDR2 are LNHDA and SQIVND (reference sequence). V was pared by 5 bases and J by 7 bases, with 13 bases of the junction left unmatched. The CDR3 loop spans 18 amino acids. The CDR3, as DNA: TGTGCCAGTAGTGACCGGACTAGCGGGAGTGAGCGATTCGGGGAGCTGTTTTTT. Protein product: CASSDRTSGSERFGELFF.

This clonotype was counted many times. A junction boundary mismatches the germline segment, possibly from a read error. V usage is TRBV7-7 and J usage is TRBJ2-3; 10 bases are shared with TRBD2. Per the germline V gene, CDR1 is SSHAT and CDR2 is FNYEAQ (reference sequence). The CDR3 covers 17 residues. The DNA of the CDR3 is TGTGCTAGCAGCTCGGGTCGGACTAGCGGATCCACAGATACGCAGTATTTT. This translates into CASSSGRTSGSTDTQYF.

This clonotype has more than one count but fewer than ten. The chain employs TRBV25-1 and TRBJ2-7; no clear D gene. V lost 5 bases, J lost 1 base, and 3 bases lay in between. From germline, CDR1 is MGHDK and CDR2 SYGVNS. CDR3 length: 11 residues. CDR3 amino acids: CASSQSYEQYF. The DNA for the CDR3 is TGTGCCAGCAGTCAATCCTACGAGCAGTACTTC.

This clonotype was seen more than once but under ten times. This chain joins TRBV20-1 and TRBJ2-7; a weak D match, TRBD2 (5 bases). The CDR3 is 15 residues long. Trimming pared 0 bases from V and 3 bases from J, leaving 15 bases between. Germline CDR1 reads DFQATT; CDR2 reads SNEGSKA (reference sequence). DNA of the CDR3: TGCAGTGCTAGAGATAGGAGACTACCCTTCTACGAGCAGTACTTC. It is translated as CSARDRRLPFYEQYF.

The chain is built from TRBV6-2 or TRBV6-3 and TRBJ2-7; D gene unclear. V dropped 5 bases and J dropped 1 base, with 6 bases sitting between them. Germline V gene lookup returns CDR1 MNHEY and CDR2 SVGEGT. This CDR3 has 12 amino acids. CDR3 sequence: CASSEQSYEQYF. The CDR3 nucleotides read TGTGCCAGCAGTGAACAGTCCTACGAGCAGTACTTC.

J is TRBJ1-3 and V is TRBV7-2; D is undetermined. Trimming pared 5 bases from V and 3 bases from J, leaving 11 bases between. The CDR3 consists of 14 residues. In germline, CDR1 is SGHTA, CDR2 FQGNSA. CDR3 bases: TGTGCCAGCAGCCTAGAATCCAGTGGAAACACCATATATTTT. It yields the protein CASSLESSGNTIYF.

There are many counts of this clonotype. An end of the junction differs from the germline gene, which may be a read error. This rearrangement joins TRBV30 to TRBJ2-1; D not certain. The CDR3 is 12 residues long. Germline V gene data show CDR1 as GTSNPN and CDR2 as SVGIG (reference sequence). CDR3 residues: CAWISAYNEQFF. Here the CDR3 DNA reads TGTGCCTGGATAAGTGCCTATAATGAGCAGTTCTTC.

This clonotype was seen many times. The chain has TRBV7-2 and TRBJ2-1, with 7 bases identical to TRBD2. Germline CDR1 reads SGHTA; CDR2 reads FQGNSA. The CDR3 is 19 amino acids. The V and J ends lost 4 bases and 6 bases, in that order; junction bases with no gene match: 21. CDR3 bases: TGTGCCAGCAGCTGGAGGGTTACTGGGGGAGGGCTGTATGTCAATGAGCAGTTCTTC. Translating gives CASSWRVTGGGLYVNEQFF.

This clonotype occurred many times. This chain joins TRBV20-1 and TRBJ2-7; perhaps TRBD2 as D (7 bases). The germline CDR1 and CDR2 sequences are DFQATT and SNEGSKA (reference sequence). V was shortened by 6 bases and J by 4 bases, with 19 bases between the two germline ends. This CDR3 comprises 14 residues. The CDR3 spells CSALKGGGRYEQYF. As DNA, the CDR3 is TGCAGTGCCCTCAAGGGCGGGGGCCGATACGAGCAGTACTTC.